This T cell receptor beta chain derives from a study of blood T cell repertoires in COVID-19. Trimming at V came to 5 bases and at J to 2 bases, leaving 10 bases not matched to a gene. This CDR3 comprises 18 residues. Germline V gene sequence: CDR1 MDHEN, CDR2 SYDVKM. Authors' data handling: Amplification of reference gene primers was used by the study to estimate nucleated cell counts. Sequencing used immunoSEQ multiplex PCR; TCRdb keeps in-frame clones, though not all of them. V, J and clone size reflect that table, while D and trimming were determined from the DNA. The sample lists approximately 300,000 clones; about 82% were seen once.

The V gene is TRBV28, the J gene TRBJ2-1; TRBD2 aligns across 12 bases. The sequenced sample consisted of peripheral blood. The sequence was collected from a woman aged 50 to 60 with acute or convalescent COVID-19. CDR3 nucleotide sequence: TGTGCCAGCAGTCCCCAAAGGACTAGCGGGGTAACCTACAATGAGCAGTTCTTC. It yields the protein CASSPQRTSGVTYNEQFF.